One sample yielded the 13 T cell receptor beta chains listed below, sequenced in a study of blood T cell repertoires in COVID-19. Method: immunoSEQ multiplex PCR; TCRdb's copy keeps in-frame clones and lacks some. The repertoire holds 260,000 or so clones, with about 86% as singletons. Sequenced input: peripheral blood. The receptors derive from an elderly man with acute or convalescent COVID-19.

The chain is built from TRBV14 and TRBJ2-1; 8 bases are a match to TRBD2. Trimming at V came to 4 bases and at J to 6 bases, leaving 14 bases not matched to a gene. Germline V gene data show CDR1 as SGHDN and CDR2 as FVKESK. There are 17 residues in the CDR3. CDR3 region: CASSPLVAGSGSNEQFF. The DNA of the CDR3 is TGTGCCAGCAGCCCCCTCGTAGCGGGGTCGGGGTCCAATGAGCAGTTCTTC.

The J gene is TRBJ2-6, the V gene TRBV30; D may be TRBD1 (6 bases). The CDR3 covers 16 residues. Trimming removed 2 bases from V and 2 bases from J, with 13 bases in between. Germline CDR1 and CDR2: GTSNPN and SVGIG (reference sequence). For the CDR3, the DNA is TGTGCCTGGAGTAGTAGGGGGATTGCTGGGGCCAACGTCCTGACTTTC. This codes for CAWSSRGIAGANVLTF.

This sequence joins TRBV9 and TRBJ1-1; D is undetermined. V lost 0 bases, J lost 4 bases, and 22 bases lay in between. The CDR3 runs 18 residues. CDR1 is SGDLS, CDR2 YYNGEE, per germline. DNA for the CDR3: TGTGCCAGCAGCGTAGGGGTCCCCACCCGGGAGCATGCCACTGAAGCTTTCTTT. Encoded protein: CASSVGVPTREHATEAFF.

The chain couples TRBV6-1 to TRBJ1-1; possibly TRBD1 for D (6 bases). Germline V lookup: CDR1 MNHNS, CDR2 SASEGT. The CDR3 contains 14 residues. The germline V and J ends were trimmed by 3 bases and 4 bases, with 12 bases remaining between them. CDR3 sequence: CASSDYRERTEAFF. In DNA form, the CDR3 reads TGTGCCAGCAGTGATTACAGGGAGCGCACTGAAGCTTTCTTT.

The rearrangement joins TRBV28 to TRBJ2-2; perhaps TRBD1 as D (6 bases). Germline assignment: CDR1 MDHEN and CDR2 SYDVKM. This CDR3 has 16 residues. V was cut by 3 bases and J by 4 bases, with 15 bases left in between. CDR3 sequence (DNA): TGTGCCAGCAGTTTGGGGGTAAACAGGGCCACCGGGGAGCTGTTTTTT. Amino acid sequence: CASSLGVNRATGELFF.

The chain employs TRBV19 and TRBJ2-3, with 7 bases aligning to TRBD1. The CDR3 sequence is 16 residues long. Per the germline V gene, CDR1 is LNHDA and CDR2 is SQIVND (reference sequence). V shed 7 bases and J 6 bases; nucleotides not matched to a gene: 16. CDR3: CASTAGGRVGWDTQYF. The CDR3 DNA reads as TGTGCCAGTACCGCAGGGGGACGAGTAGGTTGGGATACGCAGTATTTT.

The chain links TRBV19 to TRBJ1-1; 7 nucleotides agree with TRBD1. This CDR3 comprises 15 residues. V lost 9 bases, J lost 0 bases, and 10 bases stayed unmatched. The V gene's germline CDR1 is LNHDA and CDR2 SQIVND (reference sequence). The CDR3 region is CASARGQIMNTEAFF. As DNA, the CDR3 is TGTGCCAGCGCGAGGGGACAGATCATGAACACTGAAGCTTTCTTT.

The gene calls are TRBV30 and TRBJ1-6; a weak D match, TRBD1 (5 bases). V was pared by 4 bases and J by 4 bases, with 11 bases between. The CDR3 totals 14 residues. Germline V CDR1 and CDR2: GTSNPN, SVGIG (reference sequence). CDR3 region: CAWTPTAYNSPLHF. DNA of the CDR3: TGTGCCTGGACTCCGACAGCGTATAATTCACCCCTCCACTTT. The whole variable domain, filled in from reference TRBV30 and TRBJ1-6, reads SQTIHQWPATLVQPVGSPLSLECTVEGTSNPNLYWYRQAAGRGLQLLFYSVGIGQISSEVPQNLSASRPQDRQFILSSKKLLLSDSGFYLCAWTPTAYNSPLHFGNGTRLTVT.

The genes are TRBV3-1 (or the pseudogene TRBV3-2) and TRBJ1-2; TRBD1 matches 10 bases. Losses at the gene ends were 2 bases for V and 6 bases for J; bases not matched to a gene: 3. Germline CDR1 is LGHDT and CDR2 is YNNKEL (reference sequence). The CDR3 is 14 amino acids. The CDR3 loop is CASSQPGQGHGYTF. For the CDR3, the DNA is TGTGCCAGCAGCCAACCGGGACAGGGGCATGGCTACACCTTC.

The chain is built from TRBV2 and TRBJ2-5, with TRBD1 matching over 8 bases. There are 15 residues in the CDR3. J lost 2 bases, V lost 6 bases, and 8 bases had no gene match. From germline, CDR1 is SNHLY and CDR2 FYNNEI. The CDR3 here is CASRYSGGSQETQYF. The CDR3 bases are TGTGCCAGCAGGTACTCAGGGGGCAGTCAAGAGACCCAGTACTTC.

V is TRBV7-2 and J is TRBJ2-3; 9 bases are shared with TRBD1. Germline V CDR1 and CDR2: SGHTA, FQGNSA. J lost 2 bases, V lost 1 base, and 7 bases had no gene match. The CDR3 has 17 residues. CDR3 sequence (DNA): TGTGCCAGCAGCTTAGGCTACAGGGGGCTTTTCACAGATACGCAGTATTTT. This codes for CASSLGYRGLFTDTQYF. The complete variable domain, with remaining parts taken from reference TRBV7-2 and TRBJ2-3, reads GAGVSQSPSNKVTEKGKDVELRCDPISGHTALYWYRQSLGQGLEFLIYFQGNSAPDKSGLPSDRFSAERTGGSVSTLTIQRTQQEDSAVYLCASSLGYRGLFTDTQYFGPGTRLTVL.

This clone occurred once. J is TRBJ2-2 and V is TRBV7-6; 9 nucleotides agree with TRBD2. CDR1 is SGHVS and CDR2 is FNYEAQ in the germline V gene. The CDR3 totals 16 residues. The junction had 10 bases not matched to a gene; V was cut back by 4 bases and J by 7 bases. CDR3 in amino acids: CASSSGTSYSGGELFF. CDR3 sequence (DNA): TGTGCCAGCAGCTCCGGGACTAGCTATTCTGGCGGGGAGCTGTTTTTT.

The chain links TRBV27 to TRBJ1-2; D not resolved. Germline V gene sequence: CDR1 MNHEY, CDR2 SMNVEV (reference sequence). V was shortened by 0 bases and J by 8 bases, with 10 bases between the two germline ends. The CDR3 is 13 residues long. CDR3 sequence (DNA): TGTGCCAGCAGTTTATCGCTAACGCGGGGCTACACCTTC. This encodes CASSLSLTRGYTF.